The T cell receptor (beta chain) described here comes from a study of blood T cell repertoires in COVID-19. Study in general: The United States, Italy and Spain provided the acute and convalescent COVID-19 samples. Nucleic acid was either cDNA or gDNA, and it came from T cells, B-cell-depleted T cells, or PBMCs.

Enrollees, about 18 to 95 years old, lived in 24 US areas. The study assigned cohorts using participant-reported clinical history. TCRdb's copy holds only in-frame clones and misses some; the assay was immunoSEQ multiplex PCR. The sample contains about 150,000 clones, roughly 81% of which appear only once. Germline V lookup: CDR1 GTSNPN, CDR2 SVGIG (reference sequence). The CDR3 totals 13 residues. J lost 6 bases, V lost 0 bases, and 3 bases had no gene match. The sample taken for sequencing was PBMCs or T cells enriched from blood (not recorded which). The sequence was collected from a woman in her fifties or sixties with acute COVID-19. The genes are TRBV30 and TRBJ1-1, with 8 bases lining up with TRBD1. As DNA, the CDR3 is TGTGCCTGGAGTGTGCAGGGGGCCGCTGAAGCTTTCTTT. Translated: CAWSVQGAAEAFF.